This T cell receptor beta chain was identified in a study of shared clonotypes between healthy human individuals. Study observations and caveats: Roughly 4.6% of naive CD4 clonotypes were common to several donors. Deeper or shallower sequencing was expected to change how clonotypes are shared among donors.

On this clone itself: Its antigen is still unknown.

This CDR3 region has 14 residues. CDR1 WSHSY and CDR2 SAAADI come from the germline V gene. Trimming left V 4 bases short and J 4 bases short, with 13 bases between. The genomic DNA of each subset was split evenly across several immunoSEQ plates. The repertoire was sequenced with immunoSEQ multiplex PCR; TCRdb's copy has only in-frame clones and lacks some. The sample has roughly 2 million clones, roughly 95% seen once. What was sequenced was naive CD4+ T cells sorted from blood. Specified subset: CD45RA+ positively selected. This chain connects TRBV10-2 to TRBJ2-5; D is possibly TRBD1 (6 bases). This TCR was recovered from a man aged 18 to 30 in good health. The CDR3 spells CASSGHRVVETQYF. The CDR3 DNA follows: TGCGCCAGCAGTGGGCACAGGGTCGTAGAGACCCAGTACTTC.